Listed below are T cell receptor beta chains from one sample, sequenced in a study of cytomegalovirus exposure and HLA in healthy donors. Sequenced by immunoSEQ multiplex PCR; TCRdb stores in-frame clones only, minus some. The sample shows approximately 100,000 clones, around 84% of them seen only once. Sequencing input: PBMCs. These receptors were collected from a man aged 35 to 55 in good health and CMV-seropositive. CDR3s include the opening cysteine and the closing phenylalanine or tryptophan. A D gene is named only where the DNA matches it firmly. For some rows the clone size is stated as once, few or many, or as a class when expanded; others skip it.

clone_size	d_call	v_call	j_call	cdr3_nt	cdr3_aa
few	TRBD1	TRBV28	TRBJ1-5	TGTGCCAGCAGGGTCTTACAGGGGGGGGATCAGCCCCAGCATTTT	CASRVLQGGDQPQHF
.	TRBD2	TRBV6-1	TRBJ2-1	TGTGCCAGCAGTAGCGGGGGGGTGATTTTCTTTGAGCAGTTCTTC	CASSSGGVIFFEQFF
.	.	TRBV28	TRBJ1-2	TGTGCCAGCTGGTCAGGGACTCCTCCCGCGGGCTACACCTTC	CASWSGTPPAGYTF
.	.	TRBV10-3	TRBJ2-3	TGTGCCACCGCGCTCAACACAGATACGCAGTATTTT	CATALNTDTQYF
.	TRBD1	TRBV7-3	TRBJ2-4	TGTGCCAGCAGCCCAGACAGGGTGGGCATTCAGTACTTC	CASSPDRVGIQYF
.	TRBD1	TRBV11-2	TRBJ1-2	TGTGCCAGCAGCTTTGGCCAGGGGGCCTACACCTTC	CASSFGQGAYTF
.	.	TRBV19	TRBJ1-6	TGTGCCAGTAGTCCTACAGGGCGAGGAAATTCACCCCTCCACTTT	CASSPTGRGNSPLHF
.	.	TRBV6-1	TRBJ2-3	TGTGCCACCCTGGGGGGACCCACAGATACGCAGTATTTT	CATLGGPTDTQYF
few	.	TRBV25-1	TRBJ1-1	TGTGCCAGCAGTGAATATCTTACAGGGACTGAAGCTTTCTTT	CASSEYLTGTEAFF
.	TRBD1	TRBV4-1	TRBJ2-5	TGCGCCAGCAGCCGGGACAGACAGCAAAAGGGGACCCAGTACTTC	CASSRDRQQKGTQYF
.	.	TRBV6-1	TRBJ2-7	TGTGCCAGCAGTGACGGACCGGGGATCTACGAGCAGTACTTC	CASSDGPGIYEQYF
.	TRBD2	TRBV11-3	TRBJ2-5	TGTGCCAGCAGCAACCGGGGGGGCGGGAGAGTCCAAGAGACCCAGTACTTC	CASSNRGGGRVQETQYF
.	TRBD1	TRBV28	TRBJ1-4	TGTGCCAGCACCGGGACAGCGCATGAAAAACTGTTTTTT	CASTGTAHEKLFF
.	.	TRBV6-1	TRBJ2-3	TGTGCCAGCAGTGAACGGTTGAACACAGATACGCAGTATTTT	CASSERLNTDTQYF
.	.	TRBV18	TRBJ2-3	TGTGCCAGCTCACCACCCTGGTCAGGGGATTACACAGATACGCAGTATTTT	CASSPPWSGDYTDTQYF
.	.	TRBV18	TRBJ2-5	TGTGCCAGCTCACCACGGGCCGTTGTCCAAGAGACCCAGTACTTC	CASSPRAVVQETQYF
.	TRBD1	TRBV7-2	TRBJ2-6	TGTGCCAGCAGCTTAACAGGGGCTGGGGCCAACGTCCTGACTTTC	CASSLTGAGANVLTF
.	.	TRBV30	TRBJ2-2	TGTGCCTGGTTTGACGGGGCCGGGGAGCTGTTTTTT	CAWFDGAGELFF
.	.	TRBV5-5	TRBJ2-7	TGTGCCAGCAGCGTACACTTCGACTATTACTACGAGCAGTACTTC	CASSVHFDYYYEQYF
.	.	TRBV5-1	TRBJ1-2	TGCGCCAGCAGCCCGACAGAAGCTAACTATGGCTACACCTTC	CASSPTEANYGYTF
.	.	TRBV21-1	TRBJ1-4	TGTGCCAGCACCATCGACATACTTGCAACTAATGAAAAACTGTTTTTT	CASTIDILATNEKLFF
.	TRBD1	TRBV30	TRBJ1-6	TGTGCCTGGAGATGGGACAGGCCGAGTTCACCCCTCCACTTT	CAWRWDRPSSPLHF
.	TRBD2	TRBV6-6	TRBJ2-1	TGTGCCAGCAGCCGACTAGCGGCCAATGAGCAGTTCTTC	CASSRLAANEQFF
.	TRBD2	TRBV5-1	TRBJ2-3	TGCGCCAGCAGCCCCCGGACTAGCAGAACCACAGATACGCAGTATTTT	CASSPRTSRTTDTQYF
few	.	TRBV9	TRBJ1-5	TGTGCCAGCAGCGCTGAAGGGGGGCCCCAGCATTTT	CASSAEGGPQHF
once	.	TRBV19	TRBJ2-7	TGTGCCAGTAGCCCAACTCTAGTATTGCGCTACGAGCAGTACTTC	CASSPTLVLRYEQYF
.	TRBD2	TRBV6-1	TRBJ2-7	TGTGCCAGCAAAGGAGCGGGGGGGCACGCCTACGAGCAGTACTTC	CASKGAGGHAYEQYF
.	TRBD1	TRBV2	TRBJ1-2	TGTGCCAGTCAGACAGGGGTTAACTATGGCTACACCTTC	CASQTGVNYGYTF
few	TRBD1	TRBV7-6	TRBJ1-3	TGTGCCAGCAGCTTAGGAGGACAGGCCAGCTCTGGAAACACCATATATTTT	CASSLGGQASSGNTIYF
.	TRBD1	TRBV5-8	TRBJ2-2	TGCGCCAGCAGCTTGGGACAGGGGAACACCGGGGAGCTGTTTTTT	CASSLGQGNTGELFF
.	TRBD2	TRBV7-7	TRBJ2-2	TGTGCTATATCCGGGACTAGCTCCGGGGAGCTGTTTTTT	CAISGTSSGELFF
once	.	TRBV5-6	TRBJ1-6	TGTGCCAGCAGTCGGACACCACTTAATTCACCCCTCCACTTT	CASSRTPLNSPLHF
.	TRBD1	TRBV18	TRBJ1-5	TGTGCCAGCTCACCTCTGGACAGGGGTAATCAGCCCCAGCATTTT	CASSPLDRGNQPQHF
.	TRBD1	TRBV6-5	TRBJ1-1	TGTGCCAGCAGGCGACAGGGAATGAACACTGAAGCTTTCTTT	CASRRQGMNTEAFF
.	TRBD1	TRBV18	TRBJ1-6	TGTGCCAGCTCACCGGACAGGGATTCACCCCTCCACTTT	CASSPDRDSPLHF
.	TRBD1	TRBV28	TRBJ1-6	TGTGCCAGCAGAGAAGCGACAGGGGGCGGTTCACCCCTCCACTTT	CASREATGGGSPLHF